This T cell receptor (beta chain) was found in a study of blood T cell repertoires in COVID-19. Study context: In each case, the material was cDNA or gDNA derived from T cells, B-cell-depleted T cells, or PBMCs.

Generated by immunoSEQ multiplex PCR, the TCRdb table keeps only in-frame clones and is missing some. Among under 150,000 clones, 88% were seen once, and the ten largest hold 6.5% to 10%. CDR1 and CDR2 (germline): SQVTM, ANQGSEA. The CDR3 spans 13 residues. The V and J ends lost 2 bases and 1 base respectively, with 9 bases between them. The V and J genes are TRBV29-1 and TRBJ2-7; perhaps TRBD2 as D (5 bases). The sequence was collected from a woman aged 70-85 years who had recovered from COVID-19. The sequencing sample was made of peripheral blood. This chain's CDR3 is CSVEPGNSYEQYF. The CDR3 region has the DNA TGCAGCGTTGAACCGGGGAATTCCTACGAGCAGTACTTC.